The next 5 T cell receptor beta chains were all read from a single sample in a study of long-term antiretroviral therapy in people with HIV. They ran version v3.0 of the immunoSEQ assay at survey level. The method was immunoSEQ multiplex PCR; TCRdb's version includes in-frame clones alone and lacks a portion of them. The sample holds roughly 38,000 clones, 75% to 85% seen once. The sample in question was unsorted PBMCs, obtained 3.4 years after starting antiretroviral therapy. All receptors come from a man aged 30 to 39 with HIV.

The chain couples TRBV5-5 to TRBJ2-3; no definite D call. Germline assignment: CDR1 SGHKS and CDR2 YYEKEE (reference sequence). The CDR3 spans 20 residues. The ends were cut back, 4 bases at V and 2 bases at J, with 29 bases in the middle. The DNA of the CDR3 is TGTGCCAGCAGCCGTGGACCGAGACCCTCGACGACTGATTACACAGATACGCAGTATTTT. Translating it yields CASSRGPRPSTTDYTDTQYF.

The rearrangement joins TRBV2 to TRBJ2-2; D ambiguous. CDR3 size: 12 residues. Germline CDR1 is SNHLY and CDR2 is FYNNEI. The germline V and J ends were trimmed by 8 bases and 0 bases, with 4 bases remaining between them. The CDR3: CASVPNTGELFF. CDR3 coding DNA: TGTGCCAGCGTTCCGAACACCGGGGAGCTGTTTTTT.

As regards this clone: The junction departs from germline at one end; a sequencing error may be responsible. The V and J genes are TRBV7-9 and TRBJ2-1, with 15 bases fitting TRBD2. Germline V gene lookup returns CDR1 SEHNR and CDR2 FQNEAQ (reference sequence). CDR3 size: 18 residues. The CDR3 DNA reads TGTGCCAGCAGCCCTGGACTAGCGGGAGGGCCCTCCCACAATGAGCAGTTCTTC. The encoded protein is CASSPGLAGGPSHNEQFF.

This chain uses TRBV19 with TRBJ1-2; TRBD1 agrees at 7 bases. V dropped 3 bases and J dropped 6; count of bases not matched to a gene: 4. From germline, CDR1 is LNHDA and CDR2 SQIVND (reference sequence). The CDR3 totals 13 residues. CDR3: CASSMTGRNGYTF. The CDR3, as DNA: TGTGCCAGTAGTATGACAGGGAGGAATGGCTACACCTTC. Full variable domain (rest looked up from reference TRBV19 and TRBJ1-2): DGGITQSPKYLFRKEGQNVTLSCEQNLNHDAMYWYRQDPGQGLRLIYYSQIVNDFQKGDIAEGYSVSREKKESFPLTVTSAQKNPTAFYLCASSMTGRNGYTFGSGTRLTVV.

The rearrangement links TRBV2 to TRBJ2-2; D remains unclear. Trimming stripped 2 bases from V and 6 bases from J, with 13 bases between. From germline, CDR1 is SNHLY and CDR2 FYNNEI. This CDR3 spans 15 amino acids. The CDR3 sequence is CASSELGEGSGELFF. For the CDR3, the DNA is TGTGCCAGCAGTGAACTGGGCGAAGGATCCGGGGAGCTGTTTTTT.